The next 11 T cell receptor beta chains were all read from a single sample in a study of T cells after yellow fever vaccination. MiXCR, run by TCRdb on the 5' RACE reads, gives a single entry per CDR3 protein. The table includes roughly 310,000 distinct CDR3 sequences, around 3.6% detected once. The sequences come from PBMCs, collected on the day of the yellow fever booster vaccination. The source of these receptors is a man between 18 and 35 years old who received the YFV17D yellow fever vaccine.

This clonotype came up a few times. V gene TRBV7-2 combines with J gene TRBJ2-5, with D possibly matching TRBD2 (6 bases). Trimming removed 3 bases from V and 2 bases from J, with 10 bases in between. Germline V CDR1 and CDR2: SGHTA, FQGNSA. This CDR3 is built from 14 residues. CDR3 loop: CASSFQEGQETQYF. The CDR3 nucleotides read TGTGCCAGCAGCTTCCAGGAGGGGCAAGAGACCCAGTACTTC.

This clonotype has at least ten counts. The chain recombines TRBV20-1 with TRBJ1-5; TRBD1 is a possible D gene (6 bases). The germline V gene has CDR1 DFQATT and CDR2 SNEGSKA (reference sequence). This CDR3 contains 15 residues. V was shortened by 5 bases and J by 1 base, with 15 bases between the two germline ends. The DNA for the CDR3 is TGCAGTGCTCCCCGGGGCCAGGGGAGCAATCAGCCCCAGCATTTT. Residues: CSAPRGQGSNQPQHF.

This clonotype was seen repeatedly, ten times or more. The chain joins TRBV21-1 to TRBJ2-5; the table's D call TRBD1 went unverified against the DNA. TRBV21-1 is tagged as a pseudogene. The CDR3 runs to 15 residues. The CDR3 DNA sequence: TGTGCCAGCAGCGCGACCCTGGGAGTGGAGGAGACCCAGTACTTC. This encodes CASSATLGVEETQYF.

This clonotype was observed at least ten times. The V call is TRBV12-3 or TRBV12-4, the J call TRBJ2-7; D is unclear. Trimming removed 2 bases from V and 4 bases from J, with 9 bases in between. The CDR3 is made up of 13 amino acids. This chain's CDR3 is CASSLWAGYEQYF. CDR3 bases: TGTGCCAGCAGTTTATGGGCAGGATACGAGCAGTACTTC.

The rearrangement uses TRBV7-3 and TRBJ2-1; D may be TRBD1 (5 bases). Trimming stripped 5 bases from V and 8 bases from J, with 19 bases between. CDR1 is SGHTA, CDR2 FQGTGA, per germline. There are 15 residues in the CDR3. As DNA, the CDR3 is TGTGCCAGCAGCAAAGGGGCTTGGCGCGTCGATGAGCAGTTCTTC. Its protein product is CASSKGAWRVDEQFF.

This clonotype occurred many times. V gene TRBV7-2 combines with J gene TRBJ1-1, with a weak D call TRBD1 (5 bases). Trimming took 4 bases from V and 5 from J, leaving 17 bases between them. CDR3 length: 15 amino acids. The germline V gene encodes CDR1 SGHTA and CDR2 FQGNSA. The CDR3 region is CASSWGLQGRTEAFF. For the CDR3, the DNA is TGTGCCAGCAGCTGGGGATTGCAGGGAAGGACTGAAGCTTTCTTT.

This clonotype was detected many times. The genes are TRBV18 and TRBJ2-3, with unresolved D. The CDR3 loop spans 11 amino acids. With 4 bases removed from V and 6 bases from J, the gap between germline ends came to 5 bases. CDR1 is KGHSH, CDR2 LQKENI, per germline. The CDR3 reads CASSHGDTQYF. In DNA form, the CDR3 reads TGTGCCAGCTCACATGGTGATACGCAGTATTTT.

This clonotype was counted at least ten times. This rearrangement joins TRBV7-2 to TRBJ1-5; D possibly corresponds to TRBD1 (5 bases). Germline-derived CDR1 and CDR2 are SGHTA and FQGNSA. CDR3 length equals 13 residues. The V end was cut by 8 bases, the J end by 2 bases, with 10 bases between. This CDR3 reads CASAGSGNQPQHF. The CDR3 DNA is TGTGCCAGCGCAGGGAGTGGCAATCAGCCCCAGCATTTT.

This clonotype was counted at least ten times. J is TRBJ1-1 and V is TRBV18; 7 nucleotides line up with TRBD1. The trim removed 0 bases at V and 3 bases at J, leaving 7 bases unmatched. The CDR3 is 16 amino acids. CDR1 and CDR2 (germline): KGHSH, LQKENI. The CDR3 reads CASSPPQGGTHTEAFF. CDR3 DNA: TGTGCCAGCTCACCACCCCAGGGGGGGACCCACACTGAAGCTTTCTTT.

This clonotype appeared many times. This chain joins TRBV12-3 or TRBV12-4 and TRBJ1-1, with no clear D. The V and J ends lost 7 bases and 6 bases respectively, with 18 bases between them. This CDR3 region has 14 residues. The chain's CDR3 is CASTPRERLAEAFF. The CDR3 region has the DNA TGTGCCAGCACCCCCCGAGAAAGGCTTGCTGAAGCTTTCTTT.

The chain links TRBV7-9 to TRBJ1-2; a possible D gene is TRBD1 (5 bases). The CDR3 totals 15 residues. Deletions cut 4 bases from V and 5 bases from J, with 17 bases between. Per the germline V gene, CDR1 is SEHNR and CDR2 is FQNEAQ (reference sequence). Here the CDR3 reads CASSSGPDARYGYTF. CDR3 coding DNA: TGTGCCAGCAGCTCGGGGCCTGATGCACGATATGGCTACACCTTC.